This record concerns one T cell receptor (beta chain) sequence. Its antigen is not identified. This sample was taken from a study of response to subunit inactivated influenza vaccine. Study-wide findings and caveats: The study's authors posited that every seasonal influenza vaccination enlists few new T cells.

The CDR3 is 17 amino acids. The V gene lost 4 bases and the J gene lost 6 bases, with 23 bases spanning the gap. Germline V gene sequence: CDR1 SGHDT, CDR2 YYEEEE. TCRdb reprocessed the RT-PCR reads via MiXCR and lists one record per CDR3 protein. Among 400,000 to 550,000 distinct CDR3 sequences listed, about 25% were seen once. This chain uses TRBV5-6 with TRBJ2-1; TRBD2 might be the D (6 bases). Material: CD4+ T cells sorted from PBMCs, obtained approximately 5 days after vaccination. This TCR was recovered from a man in his fifties who received an inactivated influenza vaccine. CDR3 coding DNA: TGTGCCAGCAGCGTACGATTTCCACCAGTGGAGGGCAATGAGCAGTTCTTC. Translated, it gives CASSVRFPPVEGNEQFF.